Shown below are 2 T cell receptor beta chains from a single sample sequenced in a study of T cell responses to AZD1222 COVID-19 vaccine. Method: immunoSEQ multiplex PCR; TCRdb's copy keeps in-frame clones and lacks some. Here the sample spans roughly 70,000 clones, 79% being singletons. The source was peripheral blood, collected on day 0 of MenACWY control vaccination. The receptor set was obtained from an adult in good health.

This clone was observed a handful of times. V and J are TRBV27 and TRBJ1-1; no clear D gene. The V end was cut by 3 bases, the J end by 0 bases, with 8 bases between. Germline CDR1 is MNHEY and CDR2 is SMNVEV (reference sequence). This CDR3 comprises 14 residues. The CDR3 region is CASSLTVMNTEAFF. As DNA, the CDR3 is TGTGCCAGCAGTTTGACGGTTATGAACACTGAAGCTTTCTTT.

The chain employs TRBV7-9 and TRBJ1-1, with 9 bases matching TRBD1. The junction had 8 bases not matched to a gene; V was cut back by 6 bases and J by 12 bases. The CDR3 is made up of 12 amino acids. Germline CDR1 is SEHNR and CDR2 is FQNEAQ (reference sequence). CDR3 in amino acids: CASRGAGQGTFF. In DNA, the CDR3 is TGTGCCAGCAGGGGCGCTGGACAGGGGACTTTCTTT.